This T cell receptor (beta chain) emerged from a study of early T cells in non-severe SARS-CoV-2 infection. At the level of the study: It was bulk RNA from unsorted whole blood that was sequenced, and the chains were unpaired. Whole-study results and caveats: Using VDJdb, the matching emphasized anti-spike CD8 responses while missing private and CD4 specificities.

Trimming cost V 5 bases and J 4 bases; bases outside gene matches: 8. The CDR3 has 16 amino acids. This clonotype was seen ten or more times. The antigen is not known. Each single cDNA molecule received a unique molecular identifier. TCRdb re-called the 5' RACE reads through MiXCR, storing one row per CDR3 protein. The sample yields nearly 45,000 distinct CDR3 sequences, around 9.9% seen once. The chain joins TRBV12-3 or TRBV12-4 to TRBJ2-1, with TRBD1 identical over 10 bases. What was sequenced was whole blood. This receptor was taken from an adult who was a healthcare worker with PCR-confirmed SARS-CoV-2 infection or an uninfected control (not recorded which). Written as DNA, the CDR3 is TGTGCCAGCAGTGACCCGGGACAGGGGCAATACAATGAGCAGTTCTTC. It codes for CASSDPGQGQYNEQFF.